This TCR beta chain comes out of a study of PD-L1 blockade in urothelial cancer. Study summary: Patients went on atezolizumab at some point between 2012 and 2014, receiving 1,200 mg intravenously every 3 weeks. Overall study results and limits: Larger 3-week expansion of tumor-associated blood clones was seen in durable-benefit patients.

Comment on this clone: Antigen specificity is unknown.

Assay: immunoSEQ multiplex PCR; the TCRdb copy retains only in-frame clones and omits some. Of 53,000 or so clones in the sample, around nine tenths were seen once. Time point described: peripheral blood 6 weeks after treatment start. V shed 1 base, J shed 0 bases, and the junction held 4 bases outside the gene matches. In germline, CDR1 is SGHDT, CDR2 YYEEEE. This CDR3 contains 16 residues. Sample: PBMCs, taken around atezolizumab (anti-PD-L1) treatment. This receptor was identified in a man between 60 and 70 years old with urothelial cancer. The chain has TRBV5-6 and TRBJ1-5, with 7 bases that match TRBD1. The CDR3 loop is CASSLKGAPSNQPQHF. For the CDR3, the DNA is TGTGCCAGCAGCTTGAAGGGGGCACCTAGCAATCAGCCCCAGCATTTT.